The T cell receptor beta chain under discussion was sequenced for a study of T cells in Graves' hyperthyroidism and ophthalmopathy (dated by TCRdb to between 2018 and 2021). In the study overall: Peripheral blood samples were taken at the time of initial diagnosis, prior to any treatment. To identify TCR V-J signatures that set the groups apart, the researchers used a discovery cohort of approximately 98 patients, made up of 40 to 45 with Graves' ophthalmopathy and some 56 with stable Graves' hyperthyroidism. Whether ophthalmopathy could be predicted prospectively was tested in an independent validation cohort made up of 18 hyperthyroidism patients plus 17 patients who later progressed to ophthalmopathy. The roughly 90 discovery patients were divided at random into training and test sets in a 7:3 ratio. In addition, the study compared T-cell repertoires in thyroid tissue and in blood from about 6 Graves' hyperthyroidism patients. After blood sampling, hyperthyroidism patients were treated with methimazole at a starting dose of 30 mg daily, and ophthalmopathy patients were treated with high-dose intravenous methylprednisolone. The paper describes TCR Vbeta CDR3 sequencing of fewer than 150 peripheral blood samples, made up of 40 to 45 ophthalmopathy patients, roughly 72 hyperthyroidism patients and roughly 17 progressor patients.

TCR beta CDR3 regions were amplified from RNA transcripts. The TCR CDR3 was subjected to a first round of RT-PCR using the HTBI primer set and the Qiagen OneStep RT-PCR kit. Libraries were constructed in a second round of multiplex PCR, after which size selection and purification were carried out. The libraries were sequenced on an Illumina HiSeq2000 using paired-end 100 bp reads. The original methods were these. Raw data were processed with SOAPnuke, discarding reads with adapters, uncalled bases, mean Phred below 15, or no exact constant-primer or identifier match. COPE v1.2.5 was used to merge high-quality paired reads, and clonotypes were defined as unique nucleotide sequences. MiTCR v1.1 was used to align the clonotypes against IMGT TRBV, TRBD and TRBJ reference segments. Analysis was restricted to V-J combinations with a frequency above 0.0001, which covered roughly 99% of repertoires. The TCS score was defined as F50 (clonal expansion) divided by E x V (chaos), with BLOSUM62-based TCRdist calculated between CDR3 peptides within each V-J. Welch's t-statistics and random forest reduced 500 to 550 V-J features to 13, which were used in a naive Bayes classifier (R e1071). In TCRdb, the public reads were trimmed at Q25 with fastp and aligned with MiXCR, with productive beta chains retained. For every CDR3 protein sequence, its rows merge into one entry that carries the most common genes and DNA. TCRdb's processing, not the authors', yielded these V and J calls. This sample holds 400,000 to 500,000 distinct CDR3 sequences; about 15% were observed only once. The ten largest account for around 14% of the sample.

After removal of 10 bases from V and 5 bases from J, the junction retains 6 bases not matched to a gene. As encoded in the germline V gene, CDR1 is MNHNS while CDR2 is SASEGT. From the cysteine up to the phenylalanine, the CDR3 has a length of 12 residues. The only DNA kept is the CDR3, 36 bases in frame from the first base. General study outcomes and caveats: Most expanded thyroid clonotypes (frequency above 0.001) were also detected in blood, a finding suggesting that blood repertoires may reflect thyroid immune responses. A 13 V-J signature model separated ophthalmopathy from stable hyperthyroidism, with around 90% sensitivity and just under 84% specificity in cross-validation and 80%/75% in testing. In validation, the model predicted progression to ophthalmopathy a median of roughly 6.1 months before onset, with 65% to 71% sensitivity and 72.22% specificity. No statistical method was used to fix the sample size in advance, and group allocation was not hidden from the investigators.

In the ophthalmopathy patients, disease was moderately to severely active, with a Clinical Activity Score of 3 or more, a NOSPECS grade of 4 or more, and a duration of less than 3 months. The study excluded patients with uncontrolled infections, other autoimmune diseases, pregnancy or lactation. Clinical symptoms, serum thyroxine and TRAb, thyroid ultrasound, and orbital computed tomography formed the basis for the diagnoses. PBMCs were separated from roughly 9.3 ml of fresh peripheral blood using Ficoll-Paque density gradient centrifugation. Total RNA was extracted with Trizol reagent, and quality was checked on an Agilent 2100 Bioanalyzer. Of note for this clonotype: The target of this receptor is not known. No clone much larger than this one lies a single base away; base qualities are absent.

The receptor's source is a man younger than 35 with Graves' ophthalmopathy. This chain joins TRBV6-1 to TRBJ1-1; 8 junctional bases match TRBD1. Specimen: blood. In nucleotides, the sequence is TGTGCCACCCAGGACAGGGTAACTGAAGCTTTCTTT. This gives the protein CATQDRVTEAFF.